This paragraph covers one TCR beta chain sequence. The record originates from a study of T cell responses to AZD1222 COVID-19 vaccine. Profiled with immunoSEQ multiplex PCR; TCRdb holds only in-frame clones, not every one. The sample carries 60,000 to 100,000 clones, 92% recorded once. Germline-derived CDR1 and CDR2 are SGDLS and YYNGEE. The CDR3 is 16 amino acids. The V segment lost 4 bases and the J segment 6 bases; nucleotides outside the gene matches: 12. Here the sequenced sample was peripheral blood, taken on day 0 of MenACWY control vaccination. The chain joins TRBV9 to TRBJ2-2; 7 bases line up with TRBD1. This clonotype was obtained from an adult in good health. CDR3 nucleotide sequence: TGTGCCAGCAGCCCAGCACTTGACAGGGTCGCCGGGGAGCTGTTTTTT. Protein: CASSPALDRVAGELFF.